This TCR beta chain is drawn from a study of beta chain features in type 1 diabetes. This clone was found a few times. Sequencing targeted expressed TCRB transcripts, as all isolated RNA had been reverse transcribed. Only in-frame clones appear in the TCRdb table, and some are missing; sequencing was by immunoSEQ multiplex PCR. The sample carries a few hundred thousand clones, roughly 13% recorded once. This CDR3 has 17 residues. Germline V lookup: CDR1 SGHTA, CDR2 FQGNSA. The V gene lost 2 bases and the J gene lost 0 bases, with 15 bases spanning the gap. The V call is TRBV7-2, the J call TRBJ2-3; D is undetermined. The sample was naive CD4+ T cells from blood. This sequence originates from a man aged 18 to 35 in good health. The CDR3 DNA reads TGTGCCAGCAGCTTAAGGCTAGGCGGAACGAGCACAGATACGCAGTATTTT. It yields the protein CASSLRLGGTSTDTQYF. The full variable domain, its missing parts supplied by reference TRBV7-2 and TRBJ2-3, is GAGVSQSPSNKVTEKGKDVELRCDPISGHTALYWYRQSLGQGLEFLIYFQGNSAPDKSGLPSDRFSAERTGGSVSTLTIQRTQQEDSAVYLCASSLRLGGTSTDTQYFGPGTRLTVL.